This is a list of T cell receptor beta chains from one sample in a study of blood T cell repertoires in COVID-19. Sequenced by immunoSEQ multiplex PCR; TCRdb stores in-frame clones only, minus some. The sample records some 390,000 clones, around nine tenths being singletons. The sample taken for sequencing was PBMCs or T cells enriched from blood (not recorded which). Receptors were obtained from a woman between 25 and 40 years old who had recovered from COVID-19. Both conserved end residues are part of each CDR3. The D gene is left open where the match is weak. The size entry is marked missing in some rows and otherwise reads once, few, many or a size class.

TRBJ1-2	NA	NA	TRBV5-1	CASSPPGLGTGYYGYTF	TGCGCCAGCAGCCCCCCAGGTCTGGGGACTGGTTACTATGGCTACACCTTC
TRBJ1-2	TRBD1	NA	TRBV10-3	CAIRAGTELWGYTF	TGTGCCATCAGGGCCGGGACAGAGCTATGGGGCTACACCTTC
TRBJ1-1	NA	few	TRBV14	CASSQDQNTEAFF	TGTGCCAGCAGCCAAGATCAGAACACTGAAGCTTTCTTT
TRBJ2-2	TRBD1	NA	TRBV11-2	CASSLDYDRANTGELFF	TGTGCCAGCAGCTTAGACTACGACAGGGCTAACACCGGGGAGCTGTTTTTT
TRBJ2-2	TRBD2	NA	TRBV19	CASRQREIGELFF	TGTGCCAGTAGGCAGCGGGAAATCGGGGAGCTGTTTTTT
TRBJ1-5	NA	NA	TRBV5-4	CASGAGPNQPQHF	TGTGCCAGCGGGGCCGGGCCAAATCAGCCCCAGCATTTT
TRBJ2-6	TRBD1	once	TRBV24-1	CATSARTGHWSGANVLTF	TGTGCCACCAGTGCTCGGACAGGGCATTGGTCTGGGGCCAACGTCCTGACTTTC
TRBJ2-7	TRBD2	few	TRBV19	CASSLGLSGGYEQYF	TGTGCCAGTAGTCTTGGTCTTTCGGGGGGATACGAGCAGTACTTC
TRBJ1-3	NA	NA	TRBV7-8	CASSLAHPRTGTGNTIYF	TGTGCCAGCAGCTTAGCACATCCCAGGACGGGGACTGGAAACACCATATATTTT
TRBJ1-5	TRBD1	NA	TRBV5-4	CASSPGQGDQPQHF	TGTGCCAGCAGCCCCGGACAGGGAGATCAGCCCCAGCATTTT
TRBJ2-7	TRBD2	NA	TRBV4-1	CASSQDRASGTEEQYF	TGCGCCAGCAGCCAAGACCGGGCTAGCGGAACGGAAGAGCAGTACTTC
TRBJ2-1	TRBD2	NA	TRBV5-4	CASSLAAGGLRNEQFF	TGTGCCAGCAGCTTGGCCGCGGGGGGGCTACGCAATGAGCAGTTCTTC
TRBJ1-4	NA	NA	TRBV14	CASSPQGSTYGGEKLFF	TGTGCCAGCAGCCCCCAGGGATCGACTTACGGGGGTGAAAAACTGTTTTTT